Listed here are 17 T cell receptor beta chains from one sample, sequenced in a study of T cell responses to AZD1222 COVID-19 vaccine (dated by TCRdb to the early 2020s). Library method: the immunoSEQ multiplex PCR assay. TCRdb provides this immuneACCESS table in a form limited to in-frame rearrangements. Some clones are lacking; in checked studies, under half of them reflect an unresolved V gene, and why the rest are absent is not known. This sample has under 85,000 clones in its table, and roughly 87% of those were observed once. 24% of the sample lies in the top ten. The time point label, read with the paper, signifies: baseline before first vaccination. The sample here was peripheral blood, taken on day 0 of AZD1222 vaccination. Receptors were obtained from an adult in good health.

The chain employs TRBV29-1 and TRBJ1-1; TRBD1 matches 7 bases. Germline V gene data show CDR1 as SQVTM and CDR2 as ANQGSEA. The CDR3 is 13 residues long. Losses at the gene ends were 7 bases for V and 5 bases for J; bases not matched to a gene: 10. The CDR3 coding sequence is TGCAGCGACATCAGACAGGGAGCAACTGAAGCTTTCTTT. Translating it yields CSDIRQGATEAFF.

This chain connects TRBV24-1 to TRBJ2-1; 13 nucleotides match TRBD2. This CDR3 is 17 amino acids long. Germline-derived CDR1 and CDR2 are KGHDR and SFDVKD. V lost 4 bases, J lost 4 bases, and 6 bases stayed unmatched. CDR3 bases: TGTGCCACCAGTGACGGCCGACTAGCGGGGGGTTACAATGAGCAGTTCTTC. Translated: CATSDGRLAGGYNEQFF.

The chain employs TRBV19 and TRBJ1-5, with D hard to call. The germline V and J ends were trimmed by 5 bases and 3 bases, with 8 bases remaining between them. The V gene's germline CDR1 is LNHDA and CDR2 SQIVND (reference sequence). CDR3 length: 13 amino acids. The CDR3 bases are TGTGCCAGTAGTGACGACCTCAATCAGCCCCAGCATTTT. It specifies CASSDDLNQPQHF.

The rearrangement links TRBV9 to TRBJ2-1; no clear D gene. The CDR3 length is 11 residues. The V end lost 0 bases, the J end lost 10 bases, and 5 bases lay between the germline ends. Per germline, CDR1 SGDLS and CDR2 YYNGEE. The CDR3 DNA is TGTGCCAGCAGCGTAGGTGGGGAGCAGTTCTTC. It specifies CASSVGGEQFF.

The chain joins TRBV7-3 to TRBJ1-1; no clear D gene. The V gene lost 5 bases and the J gene lost 0 bases, with 7 bases spanning the gap. This CDR3 is built from 13 residues. Looked up from germline, CDR1 is SGHTA and CDR2 is FQGTGA. CDR3 DNA sequence: TGTGCCAGCAGCCCGTACATGAACACTGAAGCTTTCTTT. This codes for CASSPYMNTEAFF.

This clone was observed a few times. J is TRBJ1-4 and V is TRBV3-1 (or the pseudogene TRBV3-2); D ambiguous. Deletions cut 6 bases from V and 5 bases from J, with 13 bases between. This CDR3 spans 14 amino acids. Germline assignment: CDR1 LGHDT and CDR2 YNNKEL (reference sequence). The chain's CDR3 is CASRLELGNEKLFF. The CDR3 DNA is TGTGCCAGCAGGTTGGAGTTGGGGAATGAAAAACTGTTTTTT.

This chain links TRBV6-2 or TRBV6-3 with TRBJ1-2, with a weak D call TRBD1 (5 bases). Trimming removed 6 bases at V and 4 bases at J, with 18 bases between. CDR3 size: 15 residues. Germline values: CDR1 MNHEY, CDR2 SVGEGT. The CDR3 region has the DNA TGTGCCAGCAGCCCCTCCGGCAACCAGGGCTATGGCTACACCTTC. Amino acid sequence: CASSPSGNQGYGYTF.

This clone was counted a few times. The gene calls are TRBV5-1 and TRBJ1-2, with 8 bases identical to TRBD1. The CDR3 spans 18 residues. The V segment lost 1 base and the J segment 0 bases; nucleotides outside the gene matches: 11. Germline loops: CDR1 SGHRS, CDR2 YFSETQ. The DNA for the CDR3 is TGCGCCAGCAGCTTGCGGTCGGGGACAGGTTCGACTAACTATGGCTACACCTTC. Translating gives CASSLRSGTGSTNYGYTF.

The gene calls are TRBV11-3 and TRBJ1-2, with no clear D. Per the germline V gene, CDR1 is SGHNT and CDR2 is YENEEA. There are 12 residues in the CDR3. The V end was cut by 1 base, the J end by 10 bases, with 10 bases between. CDR3 coding DNA: TGTGCCAGCAGCTTAGGCCCGGGGTTCTACACCTTC. It codes for CASSLGPGFYTF.

The gene calls are TRBV6-2 or TRBV6-3 and TRBJ2-1, with 11 bases lining up with TRBD2. The CDR3 has 14 amino acids. The J segment lost 7 bases and the V segment lost 5 bases, leaving 4 bases of the junction unmatched. Germline assignment: CDR1 MNHEY and CDR2 SVGEGT. CDR3 region: CASSTSGSLNEQFF. The CDR3 DNA reads TGTGCCAGCAGTACTAGCGGGAGTCTGAATGAGCAGTTCTTC.

The CDR3 loop is CASRWLGQGDEKLFF. CDR3 bases: TGTGCCAGTAGGTGGTTGGGACAGGGAGATGAAAAACTGTTTTTT. The chain combines TRBV19 with TRBJ1-4; 9 bases fit TRBD1. The CDR3 has 15 residues. V gave up 6 bases and J gave up 6 bases; unmatched junction bases: 8. Germline lookup yields CDR1 LNHDA and CDR2 SQIVND (reference sequence). The variable domain in full, with the rest retrieved from reference TRBV19 and TRBJ1-4, is DGGITQSPKYLFRKEGQNVTLSCEQNLNHDAMYWYRQDPGQGLRLIYYSQIVNDFQKGDIAEGYSVSREKKESFPLTVTSAQKNPTAFYLCASRWLGQGDEKLFFGSGTQLSVL.

The chain recombines TRBV4-2 with TRBJ2-7, with D possibly TRBD2 on 5 matching bases. Between the trimmed V and J ends, which lost 5 bases and 2 bases, there was a span of 16 bases. The CDR3 extends over 15 amino acids. Germline loops: CDR1 LGHNA, CDR2 YNFKEQ. The CDR3 sequence is CASSTTDSEAYEQYF. The DNA of the CDR3 is TGTGCCAGCAGCACGACCGATTCGGAGGCCTACGAGCAGTACTTC.

The chain has TRBV28 and TRBJ1-2; D remains ambiguous. The V end lost 3 bases, the J end lost 6 bases, and 8 bases lay between the germline ends. CDR3 length: 12 residues. Germline CDR1 is MDHEN and CDR2 is SYDVKM. The CDR3 DNA sequence: TGTGCCAGCAGTTTTGGTAGGGATGGCTACACCTTC. Protein: CASSFGRDGYTF.

The chain has TRBV6-2 or TRBV6-3 and TRBJ2-2, with unresolved D. Germline-derived CDR1 and CDR2 are MNHEY and SVGEGT. V shed 4 bases and J shed 6 bases, with 12 bases lying between them. The CDR3 extends over 14 amino acids. The CDR3 nucleotides are TGTGCCAGCAGTTCGAGCGAGCCGGCCGGGGAGCTGTTTTTT. Protein product: CASSSSEPAGELFF.

To note about this clone: Other nucleotide sequences from this sample produce the same CDR3. The chain is built from TRBV7-3 and TRBJ1-1; D is perhaps TRBD1 (5 bases). CDR1 is SGHTA and CDR2 is FQGTGA in the germline V gene. The V and J ends lost 3 bases and 1 base respectively, with 12 bases between them. The CDR3 covers 15 residues. CDR3: CASSLGGGANTEAFF. Here the CDR3 DNA reads TGTGCCAGCAGCTTGGGAGGAGGGGCGAACACTGAAGCTTTCTTT.

The chain recombines TRBV18 with TRBJ1-6, with 7 bases lining up with TRBD1. The CDR3 totals 16 residues. V lost 0 bases, J lost 7 bases, and 6 bases stayed unmatched. Germline-derived CDR1 and CDR2 are KGHSH and LQKENI. The CDR3 DNA reads TGTGCCAGCTCACCACCCGGGGACAGACTCAATTCACCCCTCCACTTT. This codes for CASSPPGDRLNSPLHF.

This clone was observed once. The chain employs TRBV19 and TRBJ1-1; 7 nucleotides match TRBD1. Germline lookup yields CDR1 LNHDA and CDR2 SQIVND (reference sequence). With 5 bases clipped from V and 6 bases from J, the junction kept 9 bases outside the gene matches. This CDR3 comprises 14 residues. Here the CDR3 reads CASSGRTGEAEAFF. CDR3 nucleotides: TGTGCCAGTAGTGGAAGAACAGGGGAGGCTGAAGCTTTCTTT.